Listed below are T cell receptor beta chains from one sample, sequenced in a study of glioma-infiltrating T cells. TCRdb reanalysed the multiplex PCR reads using MiXCR and keeps one entry per CDR3 protein. The sample carries about 400,000 distinct CDR3 sequences, less than 50% recorded once. The sample consisted of glioma tissue, nonneoplastic brain tissue, or PBMCs (not recorded which). Receptor source: a human donor with low-grade glioma or glioblastoma, undergoing nonglioma brain surgery, or in good health (not recorded which). The CDR3 runs from the conserved cysteine through the conserved F or W. The D gene is left open where the match is weak. Clone size is not always given. Where it is, it says once, few, many or a class for expanded clones.

>many|TRBV28|.|TRBJ2-7
TGTGCCAGCAGTGTGGGAACAGGCCGTTCCTACGAGCAGTACTTC
CASSVGTGRSYEQYF
>.|TRBV20-1|.|TRBJ1-1
TGCAGTGCTAGAGATCCCGGCAGGGGGAACACTGAAGCTTTCTTT
CSARDPGRGNTEAFF
>.|TRBV29-1|TRBD2|TRBJ2-3
TGCAGCGTCGTCCCGGGACTAGTTCATACGCAGTATTTT
CSVVPGLVHTQYF
>many|TRBV2|TRBD1|TRBJ2-3
TGTGCCAAACAGGGGCGAAGGGAGCGAACCACAGATACGCAGTATTTT
CAKQGRRERTTDTQYF
>many|TRBV27|TRBD1|TRBJ1-5
TGTGCCAGCAGTTTAGGGACAGGGGGCCTCGGACAGCCCCAGCATTTT
CASSLGTGGLGQPQHF
>.|TRBV7-2|.|TRBJ2-1
TGTGCCACCAGCTTAGGGGTTCACAATGAGCAGTTCTTC
CATSLGVHNEQFF
>.|TRBV4-1|.|TRBJ2-7
TGCGCCAGCAGCCAAGGGGACCCCTACGAGCAGTACTTC
CASSQGDPYEQYF
>.|TRBV4-2|.|TRBJ2-7
TGTGCCAGCAGCCAAGATCCGTTGCGGCAAGGATACGAGCAGTACTTC
CASSQDPLRQGYEQYF
>.|TRBV20-1|TRBD1|TRBJ2-7
TGCAGCGGGACAGGGGGCGCCCCGGTTAACGAGCAGTACTTC
CSGTGGAPVNEQYF
>.|TRBV20-1|.|TRBJ2-7
TGCAGTGCTAGAGCATCTGTAGCGGAGACGTACGGGCAGTACTTC
CSARASVAETYGQYF
>once|TRBV7-9|.|TRBJ2-3
TGTGCCAGCAGCCCCCAGACAGGCACAGATACGCAGTGTTTC
CASSPQTGTDTQCF
>many|TRBV27|.|TRBJ2-1
TGTGCCAGCAGTCTCCACTCCGGTTTCCTCAATGAGCAGTTCTTC
CASSLHSGFLNEQFF
>.|TRBV6-6|TRBD2|TRBJ2-5
TGTGCCAGCAGTTACCAGAACGCGGGGGGCCAAGAGACCCAGTACTTC
CASSYQNAGGQETQYF
>.|TRBV24-1|.|TRBJ1-5
TGTGCCACCAGTGATTCCAGGGATTATAGCAATCAGCCCCAGCATTTT
CATSDSRDYSNQPQHF
>.|TRBV27|.|TRBJ2-3
TGTGCCAGCAGTTTCATCGGATTTGGCGGAACAGATACGCAGTATTTT
CASSFIGFGGTDTQYF
>many|TRBV7-2|.|TRBJ2-2
TGTGCCAGCAGCTTAGCGACAGTGAACACCGGGGAGCTGTTTTTT
CASSLATVNTGELFF
>.|TRBV28|TRBD1|TRBJ2-1
TGTGCCAGCAGTACACCGGGACAGGGCCCAAATGAGCAGTTCTTC
CASSTPGQGPNEQFF
>few|TRBV27|.|TRBJ2-1
TGTGCCAGCAGTTTAGGCCTTACCCGGAATGAGCAGTTCTTC
CASSLGLTRNEQFF
>few|TRBV20-1|TRBD2|TRBJ2-7
TGCAGTGCTAACGGCGGGAGCAGCGAGCAGTACTTC
CSANGGSSEQYF
>.|TRBV11-2|TRBD2|TRBJ2-3
TGTGCCAGCAGCTTTGTGGGACCGCCGGGGGGGAAGAATACGCAGTATTTT
CASSFVGPPGGKNTQYF
>few|TRBV14|.|TRBJ2-7
TGTGCCAGCAGCCCCGACATCGTCCCCCCCTACGAGCAGTACTTC
CASSPDIVPPYEQYF
>few|TRBV4-3|TRBD2|TRBJ2-3
TGCGCCAGCAGCCAGTTACTAGCGGGAGTTAGAGATACGCAGTATTTT
CASSQLLAGVRDTQYF
>.|TRBV7-8|.|TRBJ2-2
TGTGCCAGCACCCCAAGGACCCCCAGCGGGGAGCTGTTTTTT
CASTPRTPSGELFF
>.|TRBV11-3|.|TRBJ2-1
TGTGCCAGCAGCTTAGGTCCTAGCCGTGAGCAGTTCTTC
CASSLGPSREQFF
>many|TRBV4-1|.|TRBJ2-7
TGCGCCAGCAGCCAAGGGCGGGGACCCTACGAGCAGTACTTC
CASSQGRGPYEQYF
>once|TRBV2|TRBD2|TRBJ2-5
TGTGCCAGCAGTGATGTAGCGGGGGCAGAGACCCATTACTTC
CASSDVAGAETHYF
>few|TRBV28|TRBD2|TRBJ2-3
TGTGCCAGCACCTCGACTAGCGGGACCACAGATACGCAGTATTTT
CASTSTSGTTDTQYF
>.|TRBV27|.|TRBJ2-7
TGTGCCAGCAGGCCCAAATGGAGCCGCAGACCGTACGAGCAGTACTTC
CASRPKWSRRPYEQYF
>.|TRBV24-1|TRBD2|TRBJ2-1
TGTGCCACCAGTGATTTAACTAGCGGGAATGAGCAGTTCTTC
CATSDLTSGNEQFF
>.|TRBV7-2|.|TRBJ2-3
TGTGCCAGCAGCTTCGGACCTACCGCGGATACGCAGTATTTT
CASSFGPTADTQYF
>.|TRBV20-1|.|TRBJ2-7
TGCAGTGCTGGGGGAACTACCTACGAGCAGTACTTC
CSAGGTTYEQYF
>.|TRBV29-1|.|TRBJ2-5
TGCAGCGCAAGCGGGCACCTCAAGCGGGAGACCCAGTACTTC
CSASGHLKRETQYF
>many|TRBV15|.|TRBJ1-6
TGTGCCACCAGCAGAGAGCATAATTCACCCCTCCACTTT
CATSREHNSPLHF
>.|TRBV27|TRBD1|TRBJ2-7
TGTGCCAGCAGCTCCACCGTGGGACAGTCCTACGAGCAGTACTTC
CASSSTVGQSYEQYF
>.|TRBV20-1|.|TRBJ2-7
TGCAGTGCTAGAGCCCCCCTTTGGCTGCCTAACAATGAGCAGTACTTC
CSARAPLWLPNNEQYF
>.|TRBV24-1|.|TRBJ1-2
TGTGCCACCAGTGATTCGACGACAGCTAACTATGGCTACACCTTC
CATSDSTTANYGYTF
>.|TRBV27|TRBD1|TRBJ2-7
TGTGCCAGCAACCCCCCAGACAGGGACCCCTACGAGCAGTACTTC
CASNPPDRDPYEQYF
>.|TRBV28|.|TRBJ2-6
TGTGCCAGCAGTTATCTCACACCTCACTCTGGGGCCAACGTCCTGACTTTC
CASSYLTPHSGANVLTF
>few|TRBV4-1|.|TRBJ1-1
TGCGCCAGCAGCCAGGACCATACGAACACTGAAGCTTTCTTT
CASSQDHTNTEAFF
>.|TRBV12-5|.|TRBJ2-1
TGTGCTAGTGGTTTGGTACGGGGTCCCCTCCCCCAGTTCTTC
CASGLVRGPLPQFF
>.|TRBV28|.|TRBJ1-6
TGTGCCAGCGGTTTATGGTCGGGACGCTCGAATTCACCCCTCCACTTT
CASGLWSGRSNSPLHF
>.|TRBV4-1|.|TRBJ2-7
TGCGCCAGCAGCCAATTTACCCCAGGGGCGTACGAGCAGTACTTC
CASSQFTPGAYEQYF
>.|TRBV15|.|TRBJ2-1
TGTGCCACCAGCCCCCGGGACCATTACAATGAGCAGTTCTTC
CATSPRDHYNEQFF
>.|TRBV27|.|TRBJ2-7
TGTGCCAGCAGTTTCGACTTCACTGGGTCCTACGAGCAGTACTTC
CASSFDFTGSYEQYF
>.|TRBV10-3|TRBD2|TRBJ2-1
TGTGCCATCATCGGGACTAGCGGGAGGGCCGATGAGCAGTTCTTC
CAIIGTSGRADEQFF